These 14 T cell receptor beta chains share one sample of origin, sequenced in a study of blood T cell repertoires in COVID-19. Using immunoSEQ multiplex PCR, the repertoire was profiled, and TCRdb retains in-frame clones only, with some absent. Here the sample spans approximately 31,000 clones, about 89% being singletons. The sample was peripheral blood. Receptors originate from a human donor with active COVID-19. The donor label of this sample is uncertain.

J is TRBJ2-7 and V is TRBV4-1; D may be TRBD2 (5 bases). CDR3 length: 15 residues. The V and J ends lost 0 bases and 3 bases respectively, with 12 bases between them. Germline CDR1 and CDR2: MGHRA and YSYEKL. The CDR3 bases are TGCGCCAGCAGCCAAGAGGTGGGAGCCATCTACGAGCAGTACTTC. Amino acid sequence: CASSQEVGAIYEQYF.

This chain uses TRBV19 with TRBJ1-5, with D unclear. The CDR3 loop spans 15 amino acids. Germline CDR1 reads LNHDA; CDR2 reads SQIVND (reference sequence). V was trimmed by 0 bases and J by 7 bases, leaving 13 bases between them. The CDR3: CASSIDRRSGQPQHF. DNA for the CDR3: TGTGCCAGTAGTATAGATCGGAGGAGCGGGCAGCCCCAGCATTTT.

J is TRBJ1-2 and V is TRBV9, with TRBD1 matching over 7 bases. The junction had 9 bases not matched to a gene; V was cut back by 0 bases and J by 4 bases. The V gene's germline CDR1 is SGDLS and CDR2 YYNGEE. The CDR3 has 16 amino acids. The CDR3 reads CASSVGGDRTFYGYTF. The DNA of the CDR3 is TGTGCCAGCAGCGTAGGAGGGGACAGAACTTTCTATGGCTACACCTTC.

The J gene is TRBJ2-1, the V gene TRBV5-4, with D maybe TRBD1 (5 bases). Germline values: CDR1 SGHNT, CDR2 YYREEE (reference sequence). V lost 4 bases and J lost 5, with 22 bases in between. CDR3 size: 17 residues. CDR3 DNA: TGTGCCAGCAGCGGACAAAGGGGTCGTTCGAGTGACAATGAGCAGTTCTTC. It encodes CASSGQRGRSSDNEQFF.

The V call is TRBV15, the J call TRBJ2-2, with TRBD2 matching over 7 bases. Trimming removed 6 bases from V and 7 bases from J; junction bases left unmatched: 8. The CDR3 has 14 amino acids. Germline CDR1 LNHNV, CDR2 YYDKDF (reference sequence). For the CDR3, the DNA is TGTGCCACCAGTAGAAGCGGGAAAGACGGGGAGCTGTTTTTT. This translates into CATSRSGKDGELFF.

The CDR3 here is CASSYRGPTDTQYF. The CDR3 bases are TGTGCCAGCAGTTACAGGGGGCCCACAGATACGCAGTATTTT. The chain is built from TRBV27 and TRBJ2-3, with 9 bases lining up with TRBD1. Losses at the gene ends were 4 bases for V and 2 bases for J; bases not matched to a gene: 1. The length of the CDR3 is 14 residues. Germline loops: CDR1 MNHEY, CDR2 SMNVEV (reference sequence).

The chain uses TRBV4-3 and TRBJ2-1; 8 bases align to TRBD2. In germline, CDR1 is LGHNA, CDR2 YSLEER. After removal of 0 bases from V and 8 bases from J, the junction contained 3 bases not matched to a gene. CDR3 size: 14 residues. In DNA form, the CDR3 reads TGCGCCAGCAGCCAAGAGGCGGGAGGCGATGAGCAGTTCTTC. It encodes CASSQEAGGDEQFF.

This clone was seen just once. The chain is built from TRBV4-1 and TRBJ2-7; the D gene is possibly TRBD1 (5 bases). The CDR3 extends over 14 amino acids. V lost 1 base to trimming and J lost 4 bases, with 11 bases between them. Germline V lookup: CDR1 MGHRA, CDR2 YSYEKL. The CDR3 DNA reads TGCGCCAGCAGCCAAGTTTTGACAGAATACGAGCAGTACTTC. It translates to CASSQVLTEYEQYF.

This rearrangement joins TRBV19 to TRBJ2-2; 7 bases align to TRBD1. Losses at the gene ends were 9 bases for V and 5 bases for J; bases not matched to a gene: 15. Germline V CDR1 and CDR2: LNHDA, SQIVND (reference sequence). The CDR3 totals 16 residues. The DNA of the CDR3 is TGTGCCAGCCGCAGAACCGGGACAGTTATAACCGGGGAGCTGTTTTTT. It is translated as CASRRTGTVITGELFF. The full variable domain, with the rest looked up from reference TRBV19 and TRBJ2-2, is DGGITQSPKYLFRKEGQNVTLSCEQNLNHDAMYWYRQDPGQGLRLIYYSQIVNDFQKGDIAEGYSVSREKKESFPLTVTSAQKNPTAFYLCASRRTGTVITGELFFGEGSRLTVL.

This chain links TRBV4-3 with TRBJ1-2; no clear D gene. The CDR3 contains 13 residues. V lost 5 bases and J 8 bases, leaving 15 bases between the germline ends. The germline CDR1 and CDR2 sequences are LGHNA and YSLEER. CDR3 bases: TGCGCCAGCAGCTCGGAGCCGGGAACCGGCTACACCTTC. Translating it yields CASSSEPGTGYTF.

The CDR3 nucleotides read TGTGCCAGCAGCTTAGGGAGGGGAAGGAGGAAGGATCAGCCCCAGCATTTT. This gives the protein CASSLGRGRRKDQPQHF. The rearrangement links TRBV11-2 to TRBJ1-5; D may be TRBD1 (5 bases). Between the trimmed V and J ends, which lost 1 base and 5 bases, there was a span of 18 bases. The germline V gene encodes CDR1 SGHAT and CDR2 FQNNGV. The CDR3 sequence is 17 residues long.

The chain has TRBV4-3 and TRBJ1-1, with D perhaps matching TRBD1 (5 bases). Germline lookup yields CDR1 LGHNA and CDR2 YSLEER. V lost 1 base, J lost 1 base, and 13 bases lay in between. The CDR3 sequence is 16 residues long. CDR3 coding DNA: TGCGCCAGCAGCCAAGTAGTAACCCAGGGGAACACTGAAGCTTTCTTT. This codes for CASSQVVTQGNTEAFF.

CDR3 protein: CASSLYQTGEQYF. CDR3 bases: TGTGCCAGCAGCTTATACCAGACTGGGGAGCAGTACTTC. This rearrangement joins TRBV13 to TRBJ2-7; D is unresolved. CDR1 is PRHDT and CDR2 is FYEKMQ in the germline V gene (reference sequence). V was cut by 2 bases and J by 7 bases, with 12 bases left in between. The CDR3 loop spans 13 amino acids.

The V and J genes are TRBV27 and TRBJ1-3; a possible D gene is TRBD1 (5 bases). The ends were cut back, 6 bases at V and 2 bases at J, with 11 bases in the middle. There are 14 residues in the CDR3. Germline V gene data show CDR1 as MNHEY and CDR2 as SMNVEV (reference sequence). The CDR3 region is CASSAGYAGNTIYF. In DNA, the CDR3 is TGTGCCAGCAGCGCAGGGTACGCTGGAAACACCATATATTTT.